Given below is one T cell receptor beta chain in context. Its matching antigen is unknown. The sample is drawn from a study of pediatric ulcerative colitis. Controls had normal endoscopy and no IBD diagnosis within a year. Sequencing depth was up to 500,000 reads per sample. The table came from immunoSEQ multiplex PCR; TCRdb's copy has only in-frame clones and leaves some out. The sample shows more than 45,000 clones, 85% to 90% of them seen only once. Study results and limitations: A couple of rectal clonotypes were found only in ulcerative colitis patients, all of them. Blood-rectal clonal overlap within each person was significantly higher in ulcerative colitis patients than controls.

Deletions cut 4 bases from V and 5 bases from J, with 12 bases between. The CDR3 totals 13 residues. The V gene's germline CDR1 is SGHTA and CDR2 FQGTGA. The rearrangement links TRBV7-3 to TRBJ2-7; tentatively, D is TRBD1 or TRBD2 (5 bases each). Material for sequencing was blood. The receptor was isolated from a boy between 10 and 17 years old who was a control in a study of pediatric ulcerative colitis. Written as DNA, the CDR3 is TGTGCCAGCAGCTCCGGTGGGACCGACGAGCAGTACTTC. Translated: CASSSGGTDEQYF.